Listed here are 12 T cell receptor beta chains from one sample, sequenced in a study of T cell repertoires in cytomegalovirus infection. TCRdb itself ran the reads through MiXCR, one entry per CDR3 protein. The sample carries hundreds of thousands of distinct CDR3 sequences, 30% to 40% recorded once. These receptors have no known antigen. The sequenced sample was cultured PBMCs, obtained from culture after CMV antigen stimulation. These receptors were obtained from a human donor in good health (CMV status not recorded). Some clones in this sample may be carry-over from other donors' samples.

The rearrangement joins TRBV7-2 to TRBJ2-7; no clear D. V was clipped by 7 bases and J by 1 base, with 11 bases between them. This CDR3 is built from 13 residues. Germline V gene sequence: CDR1 SGHTA, CDR2 FQGNSA. CDR3 loop: CASNKDRSYEQYF. In DNA form, the CDR3 reads TGTGCCAGCAACAAGGACCGATCCTACGAGCAGTACTTC.

This clonotype was counted between two and nine times. This chain's CDR3 is CASSFDEGNQPQHF. As DNA, the CDR3 is TGTGCCAGCAGTTTCGACGAGGGCAATCAGCCCCAGCATTTT. V and J are TRBV6-2 or TRBV6-3 and TRBJ1-5; no definite D call. The V gene lost 4 bases and the J gene lost 2 bases, with 9 bases spanning the gap. The CDR3 is made up of 14 amino acids. Germline CDR1 reads MNHEY; CDR2 reads SVGEGT.

The J gene is TRBJ1-2, the V gene TRBV2; a possible D gene is TRBD1 (5 bases). Germline CDR1 SNHLY, CDR2 FYNNEI. This CDR3 contains 13 residues. The V gene lost 1 base and the J gene lost 8 bases, with 11 bases spanning the gap. Written as DNA, the CDR3 is TGTGCCAGCAGTGAAGGGACAACCTGGGGCTACACCTTC. Translating it yields CASSEGTTWGYTF.

This clonotype was seen more than once but under ten times. The chain couples TRBV4-3 to TRBJ1-1; no reliable D call. V lost 4 bases and J lost 1, with 13 bases in between. This CDR3 spans 15 amino acids. Germline V gives CDR1 LGHNA, CDR2 YSLEER. The CDR3 sequence is CASSPRAVENTEAFF. The CDR3 DNA follows: TGCGCCAGCAGCCCCCGGGCAGTGGAGAACACTGAAGCTTTCTTT.

The V gene is TRBV29-1, the J gene TRBJ2-2, with 9 bases matching TRBD1. CDR1 is SQVTM, CDR2 ANQGSEA, per germline. This CDR3 has 14 residues. The trim removed 7 bases at V and 7 bases at J, leaving 10 bases unmatched. CDR3 loop: CSGREQGAFGELFF. The CDR3 coding sequence is TGCAGCGGGCGAGAACAGGGGGCGTTCGGGGAGCTGTTTTTT.

This sequence joins TRBV29-1 and TRBJ2-5; TRBD2 might be the D (7 bases). Trimming stripped 6 bases from V and 5 bases from J, with 22 bases between. Germline assignment: CDR1 SQVTM and CDR2 ANQGSEA. The CDR3 runs 15 residues. The CDR3 loop reads CSVGRRGAAEETQYF. The CDR3 DNA is TGCAGCGTCGGACGCCGGGGGGCCGCAGAGGAGACCCAGTACTTC.

This rearrangement joins TRBV4-1 to TRBJ2-1; unclear D gene. V lost 0 bases, J lost 4 bases, and 19 bases lay in between. Germline V gives CDR1 MGHRA, CDR2 YSYEKL. CDR3 length equals 18 residues. The CDR3 protein is CASSQDPPGASRYNEQFF. CDR3 DNA sequence: TGCGCCAGCAGCCAAGATCCCCCGGGTGCGTCTCGGTACAATGAGCAGTTCTTC.

The chain employs TRBV6-2 or TRBV6-3 and TRBJ2-5; D unclear. Trimming stripped 7 bases from V and 1 base from J, with 13 bases between. The V gene's germline CDR1 is MNHEY and CDR2 SVGEGT. The CDR3 extends over 14 amino acids. DNA for the CDR3: TGTGCCAGCACTAAGAACGTGGGCCAAGAGACCCAGTACTTC. Its protein product is CASTKNVGQETQYF.

J is TRBJ1-1 and V is TRBV7-2; maybe TRBD1 (5 bases). Looked up from germline, CDR1 is SGHTA and CDR2 is FQGNSA. Trimming shortened V by 7 bases and J by 4 bases, and 16 bases separated the two germline ends. This CDR3 region has 14 residues. The CDR3: CASTPGGRSTEAFF. CDR3 bases: TGTGCCAGCACCCCGGGGGGGAGGAGCACTGAAGCTTTCTTT.

This clonotype was seen ten or more times. The V and J genes are TRBV7-2 and TRBJ2-3; D not certain. Per germline, CDR1 SGHTA and CDR2 FQGNSA. The CDR3 has 14 amino acids. V shed 2 bases and J shed 1 base, with 7 bases lying between them. The chain's CDR3 is CASSLLGRTDTQYF. CDR3 sequence (DNA): TGTGCCAGCAGCTTACTAGGCCGCACAGATACGCAGTATTTT.

The genes are TRBV19 and TRBJ2-1; D is ambiguous. This CDR3 contains 15 residues. Per the germline V gene, CDR1 is LNHDA and CDR2 is SQIVND (reference sequence). V lost 3 bases to trimming and J lost 7 bases, with 16 bases between them. CDR3 coding DNA: TGTGCCAGTAGTATGAGGCTGCGCCGTGGGAATGAGCAGTTCTTC. Residues: CASSMRLRRGNEQFF.

This clonotype was detected only a few times. The rearrangement joins TRBV5-6 to TRBJ2-7, with unresolved D. Trimming shortened V by 0 bases and J by 0 bases, and 10 bases separated the two germline ends. CDR3 size: 15 residues. The V gene's germline CDR1 is SGHDT and CDR2 YYEEEE. CDR3 nucleotide sequence: TGTGCCAGCAGCTTGGGATTGGTCTCCTCCTACGAGCAGTACTTC. Residues: CASSLGLVSSYEQYF.